These 24 T cell receptor beta chains came from one sample sequenced in a study of T-cell reconstitution after alpha-beta-depleted transplantation in children. Unique molecular identifiers featured in how the TCRbeta library was prepared. TCRdb recomputed calls from the PCR reads with MiXCR, one row per CDR3 protein. The data hold 350,000 to 500,000 distinct CDR3 sequences, with 43% observed a single time. This specimen was PBMCs, taken before TCRalphabeta/CD19-depleted stem cell transplant. Every receptor here comes from a girl between 2 and 10 years old with aplastic anemia, due to receive a stem cell transplant.

CDR3 loop: CASSLLRDTGNTIYF. The CDR3 DNA is TGTGCCAGCAGCCTACTCCGGGACACGGGAAACACCATATATTTT. The chain carries TRBV7-2 and TRBJ1-3; D perhaps matches TRBD1 (6 bases). V lost 5 bases and J lost 4, with 15 bases in between. Germline lookup yields CDR1 SGHTA and CDR2 FQGNSA. This CDR3 is 15 amino acids long.

V usage is TRBV30 and J usage is TRBJ1-2; D gene unclear. The CDR3 spans 16 residues. Germline CDR1 is GTSNPN and CDR2 is SVGIG (reference sequence). The V and J ends lost 0 bases and 4 bases respectively, with 18 bases between them. Written as DNA, the CDR3 is TGTGCCTGGAGTGTACGCGGCTCCTTCGAGGGCTATGGCTACACCTTC. Translation gives CAWSVRGSFEGYGYTF.

The rearrangement links TRBV9 to TRBJ2-2, with TRBD2 matching 10 bases. This CDR3 is built from 17 residues. Germline V gene sequence: CDR1 SGDLS, CDR2 YYNGEE. The ends lost 4 bases at V and 2 bases at J; junction bases unmatched: 8. The CDR3 loop is CASSPLQREGNTGELFF. The DNA of the CDR3 is TGTGCCAGCAGCCCGCTCCAGCGGGAGGGCAACACCGGGGAGCTGTTTTTT.

In this sample, this clonotype turned up a few times. V is TRBV9 and J is TRBJ2-7; D gene uncertain. Germline lookup yields CDR1 SGDLS and CDR2 YYNGEE. The CDR3 loop spans 14 amino acids. Trimming pared 0 bases from V and 7 bases from J, leaving 14 bases between. Written as DNA, the CDR3 is TGTGCCAGCAGCGTAGACTATATGGGTCGTGAGCAGTACTTC. This codes for CASSVDYMGREQYF. The full variable domain, rest sourced from reference TRBV9 and TRBJ2-7, is DSGVTQTPKHLITATGQRVTLRCSPRSGDLSVYWYQQSLDQGLQFLIQYYNGEERAKGNILERFSAQQFPDLHSELNLSSLELGDSALYFCASSVDYMGREQYFGPGTRLTVT.

This clonotype was detected many times. At one end, the junction sequence differs from germline, possibly due to a read error. This sequence joins TRBV30 and TRBJ1-1; the D gene is possibly TRBD1 (6 bases). This CDR3 comprises 18 residues. CDR1 and CDR2 from the germline V gene are GTSNPN and SVGIG (reference sequence). In DNA form, the CDR3 reads TGTGCCTGGAGTCGGACGCGGTCAGGGGTTGTCGAGAACCCTGAAGCTTTCTTT. This translates into CAWSRTRSGVVENPEAFF.

The rearrangement uses TRBV7-2 and TRBJ2-1, with D perhaps TRBD2 (5 bases). V dropped 1 base and J dropped 0 bases, with 13 bases sitting between them. This CDR3 region has 17 residues. Germline V gene data show CDR1 as SGHTA and CDR2 as FQGNSA. DNA for the CDR3: TGTGCCAGCAGCTTAGGCTTTGGCGGGCTCTCCTACAATGAGCAGTTCTTC. It encodes CASSLGFGGLSYNEQFF.

The V call is TRBV20-1, the J call TRBJ2-3; no clear D gene. Germline V gives CDR1 DFQATT, CDR2 SNEGSKA (reference sequence). The CDR3 totals 11 residues. Deletions cut 5 bases from V and 7 bases from J, with 10 bases between. In nucleotides, the CDR3 is TGCAGTGCTCACTCCGCCCATACGCAGTATTTT. This codes for CSAHSAHTQYF.

The V gene is TRBV7-8, the J gene TRBJ1-1; TRBD1 might be the D (6 bases). The ends were cut back, 5 bases at V and 6 bases at J, with 13 bases in the middle. CDR3 size: 13 residues. The germline V gene has CDR1 SGHVS and CDR2 FQNEAQ. The CDR3 loop reads CASSIQGWAEAFF. The CDR3 region has the DNA TGTGCCAGCAGCATCCAGGGGTGGGCTGAAGCTTTCTTT.

This clonotype has just a few counts. This sequence joins TRBV29-1 and TRBJ2-3; tentatively, D is TRBD2 (5 bases). V shed 4 bases and J shed 2 bases, with 10 bases lying between them. Germline V lookup: CDR1 SQVTM, CDR2 ANQGSEA. The length of the CDR3 is 13 residues. The CDR3 DNA follows: TGCAGCGTTGTGATCCGGGACACAGATACGCAGTATTTT. This codes for CSVVIRDTDTQYF.

The genes are TRBV6-5 and TRBJ1-1, with 8 bases aligning to TRBD1. The CDR3 spans 15 residues. Germline V gives CDR1 MNHEY, CDR2 SVGAGI. V lost 0 bases to trimming and J lost 6 bases; unmatched junction nucleotides: 6. Written as DNA, the CDR3 is TGTGCCAGCAGTTACTCCCGGGACAGGACTGCTGAAGCTTTCTTT. Residues: CASSYSRDRTAEAFF.

The chain joins TRBV5-1 to TRBJ2-7; D ambiguous. Germline values: CDR1 SGHRS, CDR2 YFSETQ. CDR3 length: 15 residues. V dropped 0 bases and J dropped 0 bases, with 10 bases sitting between them. The CDR3 here is CASSLASSVSYEQYF. CDR3 DNA: TGCGCCAGCAGCTTGGCCTCCAGCGTCTCCTACGAGCAGTACTTC.

The rearrangement links TRBV5-6 to TRBJ2-7, with D maybe TRBD2 (7 bases). This CDR3 region has 13 residues. The germline gives CDR1 SGHDT, CDR2 YYEEEE. V lost 5 bases, J lost 4 bases, and 13 bases lay in between. The CDR3 sequence: CASRWRGQYEQYF. DNA of the CDR3: TGTGCCAGCAGGTGGCGGGGGCAATACGAGCAGTACTTC.

The chain links TRBV12-3 or TRBV12-4 to TRBJ2-6, with TRBD1 matching over 9 bases. Trimming at V came to 0 bases and at J to 0 bases, leaving 6 bases not matched to a gene. This CDR3 spans 19 amino acids. The CDR3 here is CASSLAMGQGLSGANVLTF. DNA for the CDR3: TGTGCCAGCAGTTTAGCCATGGGACAGGGCCTCTCTGGGGCCAACGTCCTGACTTTC.

This chain connects TRBV12-3 or TRBV12-4 to TRBJ2-5, with D maybe TRBD2 (5 bases). This CDR3 has 15 amino acids. V was clipped by 5 bases and J by 5 bases, with 18 bases between them. CDR3 protein: CASSPETRPGETQYF. CDR3 DNA sequence: TGTGCCAGCAGTCCGGAGACCCGCCCGGGGGAGACCCAGTACTTC.

The chain joins TRBV7-2 to TRBJ2-7; D may match TRBD1 or TRBD2 (5 bases each). This CDR3 comprises 13 residues. The germline V gene encodes CDR1 SGHTA and CDR2 FQGNSA. V lost 7 bases and J lost 13, with 23 bases in between. The CDR3 is CASTFDPGRQFYF. The CDR3 DNA reads TGTGCCAGCACCTTCGACCCGGGACGGCAATTTTACTTC.

This clonotype was picked up a small number of times. The chain couples TRBV6-1 to TRBJ2-2; possibly TRBD1 for D (6 bases). This CDR3 comprises 16 residues. Germline lookup yields CDR1 MNHNS and CDR2 SASEGT. With 5 bases removed from V and 0 bases from J, the gap between germline ends came to 13 bases. CDR3 bases: TGTGCCAGCAGTACCACAGGGTCCGCGAACACCGGGGAGCTGTTTTTT. Protein sequence: CASSTTGSANTGELFF.

The chain couples TRBV20-1 to TRBJ2-1, with D maybe TRBD1 (5 bases). Germline V gives CDR1 DFQATT, CDR2 SNEGSKA (reference sequence). The ends were cut back, 2 bases at V and 2 bases at J, with 13 bases in the middle. This CDR3 has 15 amino acids. The CDR3 sequence: CSARRGGSPYNEQFF. DNA for the CDR3: TGCAGTGCTAGAAGGGGCGGTTCACCCTACAATGAGCAGTTCTTC.

The chain employs TRBV29-1 and TRBJ2-3; maybe TRBD2 (5 bases). Germline CDR1 SQVTM, CDR2 ANQGSEA. The V end was cut by 4 bases, the J end by 0 bases, with 11 bases between. This CDR3 contains 14 residues. CDR3 in DNA: TGCAGCGTTGTGGCGGGTAAAAGCACAGATACGCAGTATTTT. This encodes CSVVAGKSTDTQYF.

CDR3 sequence reads: CATSRDRSYGYTF. As DNA, the CDR3 is TGTGCCACCAGCCGGGACAGGTCTTATGGCTACACCTTC. The genes are TRBV15 and TRBJ1-2; 8 bases align to TRBD1. The CDR3 runs 13 residues. V trimming: 5 bases; J trimming: 5 bases; junction bases outside the gene matches: 4. Germline V gene data show CDR1 as LNHNV and CDR2 as YYDKDF (reference sequence).

This clonotype appeared a few times. V gene TRBV6-4 combines with J gene TRBJ2-2; a weak D match, TRBD1 (5 bases). V was clipped by 4 bases and J by 5 bases, with 8 bases between them. CDR3 length: 13 amino acids. CDR1 and CDR2 (germline): MRHNA, SNTAGT. For the CDR3, the DNA is TGTGCCAGCAGTGGCCCAGGGACCGGGGAGCTGTTTTTT. Amino acid sequence: CASSGPGTGELFF.

V gene TRBV20-1 combines with J gene TRBJ2-3, with D unclear. The CDR3 contains 13 residues. V gave up 6 bases and J gave up 1 base, with 11 bases separating them. Per germline, CDR1 DFQATT and CDR2 SNEGSKA (reference sequence). The CDR3 DNA sequence: TGCAGTGCGTCTAAAAGAGGCACAGATACGCAGTATTTT. It codes for CSASKRGTDTQYF.

This clonotype was picked up one time. The rearrangement uses TRBV9 and TRBJ2-1, with D unclear. Trimming left V 4 bases short and J 8 bases short, with 10 bases between. CDR1 and CDR2 from the germline V gene are SGDLS and YYNGEE. The CDR3 is 12 amino acids. The CDR3 sequence is CASSPTLDEQFF. CDR3 nucleotides: TGTGCCAGCAGCCCTACCCTGGATGAGCAGTTCTTC.

This clonotype was recorded many times. The chain joins TRBV29-1 to TRBJ2-5; D gene unclear. In germline, CDR1 is SQVTM, CDR2 ANQGSEA. The CDR3 length is 13 residues. V shed 2 bases and J shed 1 base, with 8 bases lying between them. Here the CDR3 reads CSVEWPRQETQYF. The DNA for the CDR3 is TGCAGCGTTGAATGGCCCCGCCAAGAGACCCAGTACTTC.

The chain couples TRBV7-9 to TRBJ2-7, with 8 bases lining up with TRBD1. Per the germline V gene, CDR1 is SEHNR and CDR2 is FQNEAQ (reference sequence). The CDR3 totals 15 residues. V lost 3 bases, J lost 5 bases, and 9 bases stayed unmatched. The CDR3 DNA reads as TGTGCCAGCAGCTTCAGGGGGCGCGAATGGGACGAGCAGTACTTC. Its protein product is CASSFRGREWDEQYF.